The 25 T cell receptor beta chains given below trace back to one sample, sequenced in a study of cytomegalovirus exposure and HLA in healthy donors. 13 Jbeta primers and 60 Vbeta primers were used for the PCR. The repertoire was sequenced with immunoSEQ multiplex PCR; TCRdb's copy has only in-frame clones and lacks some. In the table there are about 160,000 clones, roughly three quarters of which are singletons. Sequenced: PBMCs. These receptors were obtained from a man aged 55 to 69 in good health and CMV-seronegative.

The CDR3 spells CASSDSGVAMVGEQFF. DNA for the CDR3: TGTGCCAGCAGCGATAGCGGGGTAGCGATGGTCGGGGAGCAGTTCTTC. The V gene is TRBV9, the J gene TRBJ2-1; 8 nucleotides agree with TRBD2. There are 16 residues in the CDR3. CDR1 and CDR2 from the germline V gene are SGDLS and YYNGEE. Trimming took 3 bases from V and 10 from J; bases not matched to a gene: 15.

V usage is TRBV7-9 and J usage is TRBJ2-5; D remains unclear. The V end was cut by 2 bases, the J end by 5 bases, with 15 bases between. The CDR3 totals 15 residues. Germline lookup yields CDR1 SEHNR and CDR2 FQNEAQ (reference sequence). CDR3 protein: CASSLSLGPGETQYF. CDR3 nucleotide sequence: TGTGCCAGCAGCTTATCTCTTGGGCCCGGTGAGACCCAGTACTTC.

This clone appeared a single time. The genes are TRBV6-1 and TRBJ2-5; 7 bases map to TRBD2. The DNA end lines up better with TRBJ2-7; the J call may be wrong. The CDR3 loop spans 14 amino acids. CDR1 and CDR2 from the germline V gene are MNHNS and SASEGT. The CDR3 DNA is TGTGCCAGCAGGCCTAGCGGCTTTCAATACGAGCAGTACTTC. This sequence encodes CASRPSGFQYEQYF.

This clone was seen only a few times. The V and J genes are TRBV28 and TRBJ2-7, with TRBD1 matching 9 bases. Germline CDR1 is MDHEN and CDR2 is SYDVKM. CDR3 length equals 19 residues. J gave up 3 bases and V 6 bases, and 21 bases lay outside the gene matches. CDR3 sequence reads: CASSESKGSTGGFLYEQYF. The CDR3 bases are TGTGCCAGCAGCGAAAGTAAGGGCTCAACAGGGGGCTTCCTCTACGAGCAGTACTTC.

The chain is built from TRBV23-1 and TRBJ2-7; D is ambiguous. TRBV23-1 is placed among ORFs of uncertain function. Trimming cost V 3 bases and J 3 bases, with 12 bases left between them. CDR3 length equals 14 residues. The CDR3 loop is CASSQKNNGYEQYF. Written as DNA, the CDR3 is TGCGCCAGCAGTCAGAAGAATAACGGCTACGAGCAGTACTTC.

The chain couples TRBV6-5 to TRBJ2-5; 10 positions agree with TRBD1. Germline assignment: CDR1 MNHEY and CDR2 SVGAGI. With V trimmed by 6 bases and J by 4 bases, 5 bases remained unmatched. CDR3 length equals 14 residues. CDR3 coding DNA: TGTGCCAGCAGCCAGGACAGGGGGGGAGAGACCCAGTACTTC. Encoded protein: CASSQDRGGETQYF.

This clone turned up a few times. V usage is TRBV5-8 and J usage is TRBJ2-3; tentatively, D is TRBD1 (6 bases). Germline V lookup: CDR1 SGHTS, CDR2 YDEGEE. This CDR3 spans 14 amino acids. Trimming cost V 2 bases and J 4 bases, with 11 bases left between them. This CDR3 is CASSLDRTPDTQYF. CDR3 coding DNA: TGTGCCAGCAGCTTAGACAGGACGCCAGATACGCAGTATTTT.

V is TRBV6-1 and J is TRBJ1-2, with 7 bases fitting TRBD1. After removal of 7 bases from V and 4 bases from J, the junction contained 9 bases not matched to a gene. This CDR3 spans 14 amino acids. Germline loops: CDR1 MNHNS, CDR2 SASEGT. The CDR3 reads CASKPSGQSYGYTF. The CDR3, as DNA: TGTGCCAGCAAACCCTCGGGACAGTCCTATGGCTACACCTTC.

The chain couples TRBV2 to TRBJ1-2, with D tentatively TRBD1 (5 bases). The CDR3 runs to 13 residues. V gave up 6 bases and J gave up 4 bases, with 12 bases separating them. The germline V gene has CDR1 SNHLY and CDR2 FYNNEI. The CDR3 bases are TGTGCCAGCAGCGTCGGAGACAGCTATGGCTACACCTTC. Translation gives CASSVGDSYGYTF.

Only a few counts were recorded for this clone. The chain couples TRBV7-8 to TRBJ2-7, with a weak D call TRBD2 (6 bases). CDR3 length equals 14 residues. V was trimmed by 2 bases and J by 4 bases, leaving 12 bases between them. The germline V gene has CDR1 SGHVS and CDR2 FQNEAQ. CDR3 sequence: CASSLNSGWYEQYF. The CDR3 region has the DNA TGTGCCAGCAGCTTAAATAGCGGCTGGTACGAGCAGTACTTC.

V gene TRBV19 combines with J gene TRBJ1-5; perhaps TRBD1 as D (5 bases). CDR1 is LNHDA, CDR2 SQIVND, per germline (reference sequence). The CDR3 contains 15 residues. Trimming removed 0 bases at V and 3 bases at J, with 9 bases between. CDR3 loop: CASSIDRGANQPQHF. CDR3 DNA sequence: TGTGCCAGTAGTATAGATCGCGGGGCCAATCAGCCCCAGCATTTT.

CDR3 in DNA: TGCAGCGTCGGGGGGACAGGGGCAATGGAGACCCAGTACTTC. Protein: CSVGGTGAMETQYF. The rearrangement links TRBV29-1 to TRBJ2-5, with TRBD1 matching over 10 bases. Germline trimming cut 6 bases from V and 5 bases from J; bases unmatched to any gene: 9. The CDR3 length is 14 residues. Germline V gene data show CDR1 as SQVTM and CDR2 as ANQGSEA.

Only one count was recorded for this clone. The CDR3 bases are TGCGCCAGCAGCTTAGACAGGCCCAACACCGGGGAGCTGTTTTTT. Amino acids: CASSLDRPNTGELFF. This rearrangement joins TRBV5-1 to TRBJ2-2, with a tentative D call TRBD1 (6 bases). CDR3 length equals 15 residues. Looked up from germline, CDR1 is SGHRS and CDR2 is YFSETQ. V was cut by 2 bases and J by 2 bases, with 10 bases left in between.

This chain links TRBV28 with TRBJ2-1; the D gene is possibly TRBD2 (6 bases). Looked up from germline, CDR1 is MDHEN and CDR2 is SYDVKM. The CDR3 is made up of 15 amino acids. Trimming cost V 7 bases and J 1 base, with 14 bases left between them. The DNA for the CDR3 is TGTGCCAGCATTCCAGGGACTCCTTCCTACAATGAGCAGTTCTTC. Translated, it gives CASIPGTPSYNEQFF.

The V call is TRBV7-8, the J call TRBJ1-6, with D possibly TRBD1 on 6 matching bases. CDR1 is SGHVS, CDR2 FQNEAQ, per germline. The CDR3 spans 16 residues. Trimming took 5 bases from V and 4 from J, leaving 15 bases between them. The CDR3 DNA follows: TGTGCCAGCAGCGGGGGCGGGGGCTTTTATAATTCACCCCTCCACTTT. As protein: CASSGGGGFYNSPLHF.

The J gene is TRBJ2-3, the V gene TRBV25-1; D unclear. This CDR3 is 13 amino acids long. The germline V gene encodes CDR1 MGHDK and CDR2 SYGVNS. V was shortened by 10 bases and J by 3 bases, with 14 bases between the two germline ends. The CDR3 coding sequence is TGTGCCACTTGCCAGCAAGCGACAGATACGCAGTATTTT. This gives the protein CATCQQATDTQYF.

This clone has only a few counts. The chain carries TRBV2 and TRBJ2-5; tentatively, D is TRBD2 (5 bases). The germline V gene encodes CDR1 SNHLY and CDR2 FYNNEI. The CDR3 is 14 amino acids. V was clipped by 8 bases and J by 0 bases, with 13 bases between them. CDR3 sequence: CASSRRANQETQYF. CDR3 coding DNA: TGTGCCAGCTCCAGGCGGGCTAACCAAGAGACCCAGTACTTC.

CDR3 protein: CASSNGVNQPQHF. DNA for the CDR3: TGTGCCAGCAGCAACGGAGTCAATCAGCCCCAGCATTTT. The rearrangement links TRBV5-5 to TRBJ1-5; no reliable D call. Germline lookup yields CDR1 SGHKS and CDR2 YYEKEE (reference sequence). CDR3 length: 13 residues. Trimming cost V 4 bases and J 3 bases, with 8 bases left between them.

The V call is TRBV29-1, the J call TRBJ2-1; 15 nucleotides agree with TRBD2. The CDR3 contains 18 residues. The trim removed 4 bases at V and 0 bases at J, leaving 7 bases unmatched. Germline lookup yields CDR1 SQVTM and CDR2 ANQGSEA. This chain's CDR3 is CSVAGLAGGSSSYNEQFF. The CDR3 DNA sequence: TGCAGCGTTGCGGGACTAGCGGGGGGTTCTAGCTCCTACAATGAGCAGTTCTTC.

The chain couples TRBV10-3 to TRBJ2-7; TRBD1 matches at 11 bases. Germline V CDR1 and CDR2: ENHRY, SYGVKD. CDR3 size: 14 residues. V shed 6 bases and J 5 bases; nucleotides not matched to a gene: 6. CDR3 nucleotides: TGTGCCATCAGGTCCGGGACAGGGGGAAACGAGCAGTACTTC. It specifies CAIRSGTGGNEQYF.

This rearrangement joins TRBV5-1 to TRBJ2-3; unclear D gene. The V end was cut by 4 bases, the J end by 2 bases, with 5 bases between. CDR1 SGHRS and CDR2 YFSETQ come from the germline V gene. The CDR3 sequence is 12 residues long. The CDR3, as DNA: TGCGCCAGCAGCGAGGTCACAGATACGCAGTATTTT. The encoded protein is CASSEVTDTQYF.

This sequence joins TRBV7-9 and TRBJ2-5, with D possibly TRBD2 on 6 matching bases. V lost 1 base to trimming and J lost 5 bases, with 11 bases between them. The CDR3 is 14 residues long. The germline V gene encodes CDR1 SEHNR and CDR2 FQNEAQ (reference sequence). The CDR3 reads CASSLEAGRETQYF. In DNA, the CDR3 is TGTGCCAGCAGCTTAGAAGCGGGTAGGGAGACCCAGTACTTC.

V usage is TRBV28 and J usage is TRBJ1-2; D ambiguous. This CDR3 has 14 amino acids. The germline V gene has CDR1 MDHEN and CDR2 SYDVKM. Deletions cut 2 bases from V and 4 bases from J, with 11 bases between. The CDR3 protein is CASSLGQVIYGYTF. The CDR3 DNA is TGTGCCAGCAGTTTAGGTCAGGTGATCTATGGCTACACCTTC.

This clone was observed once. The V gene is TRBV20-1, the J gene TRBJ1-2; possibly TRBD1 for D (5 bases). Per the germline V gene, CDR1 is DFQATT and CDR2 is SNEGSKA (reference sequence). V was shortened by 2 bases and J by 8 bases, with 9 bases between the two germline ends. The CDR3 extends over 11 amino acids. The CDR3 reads CSARQGGGYTF. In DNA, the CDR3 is TGCAGTGCTAGACAGGGAGGAGGCTACACCTTC.

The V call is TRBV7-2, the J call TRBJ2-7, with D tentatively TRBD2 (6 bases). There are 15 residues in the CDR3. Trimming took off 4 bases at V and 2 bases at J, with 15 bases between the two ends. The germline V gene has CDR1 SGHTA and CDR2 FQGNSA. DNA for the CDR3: TGTGCCAGCAGCTCAGATACCGGGACTCCCTACGAGCAGTACTTC. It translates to CASSSDTGTPYEQYF.